This TCR beta chain was identified in a study of T cell responses to AZD1222 COVID-19 vaccine. Study conclusions and caveats: Close to half of all spike-specific TCRs reportedly target regions of the variants that are unmutated. Only 5 to 7 AZD1222 recipients were seropositive at baseline. Sampled repertoires all dated from after the peak T cell response. Donors skewed white British and female; clonal diversity was possibly underestimated.

Of note for this clone: Its antigen is not identified.

The CDR3 spans 13 residues. Trimming took off 1 base at V and 8 bases at J, with 8 bases between the two ends. Assay: immunoSEQ multiplex PCR; the TCRdb copy retains only in-frame clones and omits some. The sample includes more than 150,000 clones, roughly 94% seen only once; the top ten take around 1.5%. This TCR was sampled from an adult who received the AZD1222 COVID-19 vaccine. The V call is TRBV12-3 or TRBV12-4, the J call TRBJ1-4; D gene ambiguous. Sample: peripheral blood, taken 28 days after the second AZD1222 dose. The CDR3 DNA reads TGTGCCAGCAGTTTAGGGGCACGGGAAAAACTGTTTTTT. This gives the protein CASSLGAREKLFF.